This record concerns one TCR beta chain sequence. This specimen comes from a study of CD8+CD57+ T cells in acquired aplastic anemia. TCR beta VDJ and CDR3 were profiled, and genomic DNA was the template. TCRdb redid the calling of the reads with MiXCR, one entry per CDR3 protein. The sample has 200,000 to 250,000 distinct CDR3 sequences, about 37% seen once. Looked up from germline, CDR1 is SGHDN and CDR2 is FVKESK. V lost 1 base and J lost 5; bases outside the gene matches: 13. The CDR3 consists of 17 residues. The sequenced sample was sorted CD4+, CD8+, or CD8+CD57+ T cells (not recorded which) from PBMCs. This receptor was taken from a human donor in good health, serving as a control. V and J are TRBV14 and TRBJ2-7, with 8 bases fitting TRBD1. DNA of the CDR3: TGTGCCAGCAGCCAAGTAACCAGGGGGCGACTGGGGAACGAGCAGTACTTC. Residues: CASSQVTRGRLGNEQYF.